The clone carrying this T cell receptor beta chain qualifies as medium-sized (0.01 to 0.1%). This sample was included in a study of naive and memory T cell subsets. This CDR3 has 15 amino acids. Germline-derived CDR1 and CDR2 are GTSNPN and SVGIG (reference sequence). V lost 0 bases and J 3 bases, leaving 15 bases between the germline ends. An equimolar mix of two oligonucleotides served as the beta constant-region primer for TRBC1 and TRBC2. Nested alpha and beta constant-region primers with the SP2 primer drove four PCR rounds on ligated cDNA. In TCRdb, the UMI-ligation and nested PCR reads were re-called with MiXCR into one record per CDR3 protein. This sample has approximately 2,700 distinct CDR3 sequences; over 4.5% occur once, and the top ten carry 30% to 35%.

The sample taken for sequencing was CD4+ TEMRA cells from blood. Subset specified: effector memory re-expressing CD45RA, CD45RA+ CD27-. The chain recombines TRBV30 with TRBJ2-7, with D perhaps TRBD2 (6 bases). The TCR was taken from a human donor in good health. CDR3 nucleotides: TGTGCCTGGAGTGTAGGTAGCGGAGTAATCTACGAGCAGTACTTC. It translates to CAWSVGSGVIYEQYF.